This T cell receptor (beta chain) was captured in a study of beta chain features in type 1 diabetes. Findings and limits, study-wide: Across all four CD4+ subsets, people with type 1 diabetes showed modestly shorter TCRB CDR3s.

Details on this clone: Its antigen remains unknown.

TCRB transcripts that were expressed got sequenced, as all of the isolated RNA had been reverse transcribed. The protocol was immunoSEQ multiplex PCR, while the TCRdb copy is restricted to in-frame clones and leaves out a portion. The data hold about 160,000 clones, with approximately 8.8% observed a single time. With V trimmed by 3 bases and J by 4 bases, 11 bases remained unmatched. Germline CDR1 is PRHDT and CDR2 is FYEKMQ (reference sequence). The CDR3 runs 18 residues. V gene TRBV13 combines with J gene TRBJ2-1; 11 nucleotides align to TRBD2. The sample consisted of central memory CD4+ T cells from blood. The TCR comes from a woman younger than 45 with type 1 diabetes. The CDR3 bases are TGTGCCAGCAGCTTGGGACTAGCGGAGTTGGGGATTTACAATGAGCAGTTCTTC. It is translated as CASSLGLAELGIYNEQFF.